The next 15 T cell receptor beta chains were all read from a single sample in a study of CD8 T cells in Susac syndrome. Random hexamers were used to reverse transcribe roughly 0.5 to 1 ug of RNA. TCRdb recomputed calls from the immunoSEQ multiplex PCR reads with MiXCR, one row per CDR3 protein. The sample contains some 200,000 distinct CDR3 sequences, about 96% of which appear only once. Material: CD4+ T cells from PBMCs. The source of these receptors is a human donor with multiple sclerosis.

The J gene is TRBJ2-7, the V gene TRBV14; D call uncertain. Trimming left V 1 base short and J 2 bases short, with 6 bases between. This CDR3 comprises 13 residues. Germline loops: CDR1 SGHDN, CDR2 FVKESK. This chain's CDR3 is CASSQALTYEQYF. In DNA, the CDR3 is TGTGCCAGCAGCCAAGCCCTAACCTACGAGCAGTACTTC. Variable domain in full (rest from reference TRBV14 and TRBJ2-7): EAGVTQFPSHSVIEKGQTVTLRCDPISGHDNLYWYRRVMGKEIKFLLHFVKESKQDESGMPNNRFLAERTGGTYSTLKVQPAELEDSGVYFCASSQALTYEQYFGPGTRLTVT.

The V gene is TRBV12-3 or TRBV12-4, the J gene TRBJ2-2; D is possibly TRBD1 (5 bases). The CDR3 covers 13 residues. V lost 2 bases to trimming and J lost 5 bases, with 6 bases between them. This CDR3 reads CASSLKGTGELFF. CDR3 DNA: TGTGCCAGCAGTTTAAAGGGGACCGGGGAGCTGTTTTTT.

The chain recombines TRBV9 with TRBJ1-4, with D perhaps TRBD1 (5 bases). This CDR3 has 15 amino acids. Trimming shortened V by 0 bases and J by 4 bases, and 10 bases separated the two germline ends. Germline lookup yields CDR1 SGDLS and CDR2 YYNGEE. CDR3 amino acids: CASSVAGGLNEKLFF. For the CDR3, the DNA is TGTGCCAGCAGCGTAGCGGGGGGACTTAATGAAAAACTGTTTTTT. Drawing the rest from reference TRBV9 and TRBJ1-4, the complete variable domain is DSGVTQTPKHLITATGQRVTLRCSPRSGDLSVYWYQQSLDQGLQFLIQYYNGEERAKGNILERFSAQQFPDLHSELNLSSLELGDSALYFCASSVAGGLNEKLFFGSGTQLSVL.

This clonotype showed up just once. The CDR3 sequence: CASSLAGRRGYTF. CDR3 bases: TGTGCCAGCAGTTTAGCGGGCAGACGTGGCTACACCTTC. The chain is built from TRBV27 and TRBJ1-2; D ambiguous. Deletions cut 2 bases from V and 7 bases from J, with 11 bases between. The germline V gene encodes CDR1 MNHEY and CDR2 SMNVEV (reference sequence). The CDR3 spans 13 residues.

The V and J genes are TRBV18 and TRBJ2-5; 7 bases align to TRBD1. CDR1 and CDR2 from the germline V gene are KGHSH and LQKENI. J lost 1 base, V lost 6 bases, and 5 bases had no gene match. There are 14 residues in the CDR3. The CDR3 here is CASSRGQSQETQYF. CDR3 coding DNA: TGTGCCAGCTCCCGGGGACAGTCCCAAGAGACCCAGTACTTC.

The CDR3: CSARGGWQETQYF. Written as DNA, the CDR3 is TGCAGTGCCCGGGGGGGGTGGCAAGAGACCCAGTACTTC. The chain uses TRBV20-1 and TRBJ2-5; 8 bases match TRBD2. This CDR3 spans 13 amino acids. The ends lost 6 bases at V and 2 bases at J; junction bases unmatched: 5. Germline loops: CDR1 DFQATT, CDR2 SNEGSKA (reference sequence).

The V and J genes are TRBV11-2 and TRBJ2-3; D perhaps matches TRBD1 (5 bases). The CDR3 sequence is 13 residues long. Trimming left V 4 bases short and J 4 bases short, with 9 bases between. Per germline, CDR1 SGHAT and CDR2 FQNNGV. CDR3 in amino acids: CASSSQGADTQYF. Written as DNA, the CDR3 is TGTGCCAGCAGCTCCCAGGGTGCAGATACGCAGTATTTT.

This rearrangement joins TRBV28 to TRBJ1-2; D is possibly TRBD1 (5 bases). Germline V gene sequence: CDR1 MDHEN, CDR2 SYDVKM. Between the trimmed V and J ends, which lost 1 base and 4 bases, there was a span of 10 bases. The length of the CDR3 is 14 residues. The CDR3 is CASSLSGTVYGYTF. CDR3 DNA: TGTGCCAGCAGTTTATCGGGGACCGTCTATGGCTACACCTTC.

This chain links TRBV6-5 with TRBJ2-1; TRBD2 matches 11 bases. CDR1 MNHEY and CDR2 SVGAGI come from the germline V gene. CDR3 size: 15 residues. J lost 10 bases, V lost 7 bases, and 12 bases had no gene match. CDR3 sequence: CASILTGTSGQEQFF. CDR3 nucleotides: TGTGCCAGCATCTTGACCGGGACTAGCGGTCAAGAGCAGTTCTTC.

The V call is TRBV20-1, the J call TRBJ1-6, with 8 bases aligning to TRBD1. Trimming took 3 bases from V and 3 from J; bases not matched to a gene: 4. Germline CDR1 DFQATT, CDR2 SNEGSKA (reference sequence). CDR3 size: 15 residues. The CDR3 spells CSARTGAFYNSPLHF. The DNA of the CDR3 is TGCAGTGCTAGGACAGGGGCCTTCTATAATTCACCCCTCCACTTT.

The chain employs TRBV5-4 and TRBJ2-7; 7 bases line up with TRBD2. The V segment lost 1 base and the J segment 5 bases; nucleotides outside the gene matches: 9. CDR3 length: 15 amino acids. Germline assignment: CDR1 SGHNT and CDR2 YYREEE (reference sequence). The CDR3 protein is CASSLWGGSPHEQYF. For the CDR3, the DNA is TGTGCCAGCAGCTTGTGGGGCGGGAGTCCCCACGAGCAGTACTTC.

The chain is built from TRBV9 and TRBJ1-1; D uncertain. The V and J ends lost 3 bases and 1 base respectively, with 10 bases between them. There are 14 residues in the CDR3. Germline V gene lookup returns CDR1 SGDLS and CDR2 YYNGEE. DNA of the CDR3: TGTGCCAGCAGCGGTCCGGGAACGAACACTGAAGCTTTCTTT. Residues: CASSGPGTNTEAFF.

The chain has TRBV20-1 and TRBJ2-7, with D maybe TRBD2 (6 bases). Germline V gene sequence: CDR1 DFQATT, CDR2 SNEGSKA (reference sequence). V lost 3 bases and J 2 bases, leaving 11 bases between the germline ends. The CDR3 is made up of 13 amino acids. Here the CDR3 DNA reads TGCAGTGCTAGTTCGGGGGAAACCTACGAGCAGTACTTC. Translation: CSASSGETYEQYF.

The V gene is TRBV12-3 or TRBV12-4, the J gene TRBJ2-5; D call uncertain. CDR3 size: 14 residues. Trimming took off 6 bases at V and 4 bases at J, with 15 bases between the two ends. CDR3 region: CASSPTTPRETQYF. DNA of the CDR3: TGTGCCAGCAGCCCAACGACACCCCGAGAGACCCAGTACTTC.

The chain is built from TRBV9 and TRBJ1-2; D may be TRBD1 (6 bases). CDR1 is SGDLS and CDR2 is YYNGEE in the germline V gene. With 3 bases removed from V and 8 bases from J, the gap between germline ends came to 17 bases. The CDR3 is 14 amino acids. In nucleotides, the CDR3 is TGTGCCAGCAGCGAGCGGGCAGGGGAGAGCGGCTACACCTTC. It encodes CASSERAGESGYTF.